Presented here are 25 T cell receptor beta chains from one specimen sequenced in a study of cytomegalovirus exposure and HLA in healthy donors. The study ran its PCR with 60 Vbeta and 13 Jbeta primers. TCRdb's copy holds only in-frame clones and misses some; the assay was immunoSEQ multiplex PCR. The sample comprises over 120,000 clones, roughly 80% of which are singletons, and under 3% rests with the top ten. Sequenced material: PBMCs. The receptors originated from a young woman in good health and CMV-seronegative.

This chain joins TRBV25-1 and TRBJ2-3; the match to TRBD2 covers 10 bases. With V trimmed by 4 bases and J by 9 bases, 10 bases remained unmatched. The germline CDR1 and CDR2 sequences are MGHDK and SYGVNS. The CDR3 has 15 amino acids. CDR3 sequence: CASSAVAGGSGTQYF. The CDR3 DNA reads as TGTGCCAGCAGTGCGGTAGCGGGGGGTTCGGGGACGCAGTATTTT.

The chain recombines TRBV28 with TRBJ1-1, with D perhaps matching TRBD1 (6 bases). The CDR3 is 14 amino acids. In germline, CDR1 is MDHEN, CDR2 SYDVKM. The V and J ends lost 6 bases and 4 bases respectively, with 15 bases between them. CDR3 loop: CASRNTGFVTEAFF. In nucleotides, the CDR3 is TGTGCCAGCAGAAACACAGGGTTCGTCACTGAAGCTTTCTTT.

This clone was seen a few times. The chain combines TRBV6-5 with TRBJ1-1; D is undetermined. The V end was cut by 7 bases, the J end by 2 bases, with 11 bases between. Germline loops: CDR1 MNHEY, CDR2 SVGAGI. The length of the CDR3 is 13 residues. CDR3 in amino acids: CASKVTTNTEAFF. Here the CDR3 DNA reads TGTGCCAGCAAGGTGACAACCAACACTGAAGCTTTCTTT.

The gene calls are TRBV5-1 and TRBJ2-1; TRBD2 aligns across 10 bases. CDR3 length: 16 residues. Unmatched junction bases numbered 11, after V lost 1 base and J lost 10 bases. Germline CDR1 and CDR2: SGHRS and YFSETQ. Here the CDR3 DNA reads TGCGCCAGCAGCTTGCCTTATCTAGCGGGAGTTGAAGAGCAGTTCTTC. It is translated as CASSLPYLAGVEEQFF.

This clone appeared a few times. The chain is built from TRBV10-1 and TRBJ2-2; D is perhaps TRBD2 (5 bases). V was shortened by 3 bases and J by 0 bases, with 8 bases between the two germline ends. This CDR3 has 15 amino acids. Germline lookup yields CDR1 WNHNN and CDR2 SYGVQD (reference sequence). The CDR3 DNA reads TGCGCCAGCAGTGATGAGGGCCCGAACACCGGGGAGCTGTTTTTT. It specifies CASSDEGPNTGELFF.

This CDR3 reads CASSLVPGGNEQFF. CDR3 nucleotide sequence: TGTGCCAGCAGCTTAGTCCCAGGGGGAAATGAGCAGTTCTTC. The gene calls are TRBV7-8 and TRBJ2-1, with 7 bases fitting TRBD1. The germline gives CDR1 SGHVS, CDR2 FQNEAQ. After removal of 1 base from V and 7 bases from J, the junction contained 4 bases not matched to a gene. This CDR3 has 14 residues.

The genes are TRBV6-6 and TRBJ2-3, with 9 bases identical to TRBD2. V trimming: 6 bases; J trimming: 3 bases; junction bases outside the gene matches: 7. This CDR3 region has 15 residues. CDR1 and CDR2 (germline): MNHNY, SVGAGI (reference sequence). In nucleotides, the CDR3 is TGTGCCAGCAGACCATGGAGCGGGGGGACAGATACGCAGTATTTT. Encoded protein: CASRPWSGGTDTQYF.

The chain couples TRBV5-1 to TRBJ2-1, with a possible D match to TRBD2 (6 bases). The V end was cut by 5 bases, the J end by 5 bases, with 11 bases between. Germline loops: CDR1 SGHRS, CDR2 YFSETQ. The CDR3 contains 13 residues. CDR3 DNA: TGCGCCAGCAGAGTGGACTACAACAATGAGCAGTTCTTC. It encodes CASRVDYNNEQFF.

The V gene is TRBV30, the J gene TRBJ2-5; a possible D gene is TRBD1 (6 bases). Germline loops: CDR1 GTSNPN, CDR2 SVGIG (reference sequence). The CDR3 has 14 residues. Trimming left V 2 bases short and J 7 bases short, with 17 bases between. CDR3 residues: CAWSKGRGFGTQYF. Written as DNA, the CDR3 is TGTGCCTGGAGTAAGGGCAGGGGATTCGGGACCCAGTACTTC.

The rearrangement uses TRBV7-2 and TRBJ2-7, with 11 bases fitting TRBD2. Unmatched junction bases numbered 4, after V lost 1 base and J lost 2 bases. CDR3 length: 16 residues. Germline CDR1 and CDR2: SGHTA and FQGNSA. CDR3 DNA sequence: TGTGCCAGCAGCTTAGTGTCGGGACTAGCGGCCTACGAGCAGTACTTC. It is translated as CASSLVSGLAAYEQYF.

This chain links TRBV4-2 with TRBJ2-7; possibly TRBD1 for D (5 bases). V was pared by 0 bases and J by 2 bases, with 11 bases between. The CDR3 is made up of 15 amino acids. Germline CDR1 is LGHNA and CDR2 is YNFKEQ. The CDR3 DNA reads TGTGCCAGCAGCCAAGAAAGGTGGGGCACCTACGAGCAGTACTTC. It encodes CASSQERWGTYEQYF.

The V and J genes are TRBV7-7 and TRBJ1-1; 11 nucleotides align to TRBD1. With 5 bases clipped from V and 6 bases from J, the junction kept 8 bases outside the gene matches. This CDR3 is 15 amino acids long. The germline CDR1 and CDR2 sequences are SSHAT and FNYEAQ (reference sequence). Written as DNA, the CDR3 is TGTGCCAGCAGCCCCAGGACAGGGGGCCTGGCTGAAGCTTTCTTT. Its translation is CASSPRTGGLAEAFF.

The chain has TRBV6-5 and TRBJ1-1; possibly TRBD1 for D (5 bases). CDR1 is MNHEY and CDR2 is SVGAGI in the germline V gene. V lost 10 bases to trimming and J lost 4 bases, with 16 bases between them. The CDR3 contains 13 residues. The CDR3 protein is CATKTQGSTEAFF. The CDR3 region has the DNA TGTGCCACAAAGACTCAGGGTAGCACTGAAGCTTTCTTT.

This clone was seen a handful of times. This chain uses TRBV10-3 with TRBJ1-4; weak D call: TRBD1 (5 bases). The germline CDR1 and CDR2 sequences are ENHRY and SYGVKD. Trimming removed 4 bases at V and 8 bases at J, with 11 bases between. The CDR3 contains 13 residues. CDR3 nucleotides: TGTGCCATCAGTGGCGGGGACCCAGAAAAACTGTTTTTT. Encoded protein: CAISGGDPEKLFF.

In DNA, the CDR3 is TGTGCCAGCAGCTTAGACCGGGACAGGGCGGCCAATGAGCAGTTCTTC. It encodes CASSLDRDRAANEQFF. The rearrangement joins TRBV13 to TRBJ2-1; TRBD1 matches at 9 bases. The V segment lost 1 base and the J segment 6 bases; nucleotides outside the gene matches: 7. The CDR3 covers 16 residues. Per the germline V gene, CDR1 is PRHDT and CDR2 is FYEKMQ (reference sequence).

The chain has TRBV13 and TRBJ1-1; the match to TRBD1 covers 7 bases. CDR1 is PRHDT, CDR2 FYEKMQ, per germline (reference sequence). V shed 3 bases, J shed 5 bases, and the junction held 3 bases outside the gene matches. This CDR3 is built from 13 residues. The CDR3 loop reads CASSFTGVTEAFF. In DNA, the CDR3 is TGTGCCAGCAGCTTCACAGGGGTGACTGAAGCTTTCTTT.

The chain has TRBV7-2 and TRBJ2-5; 7 nucleotides agree with TRBD2. Germline trimming cut 4 bases from V and 1 base from J; bases unmatched to any gene: 9. CDR1 SGHTA and CDR2 FQGNSA come from the germline V gene. This CDR3 comprises 16 residues. This CDR3 reads CASSSIMGGGQETQYF. The CDR3 region has the DNA TGTGCCAGCAGCTCCATCATGGGGGGGGGCCAAGAGACCCAGTACTTC.

This chain joins TRBV7-6 and TRBJ1-2, with 10 bases lining up with TRBD1. The CDR3 spans 16 residues. The germline V gene encodes CDR1 SGHVS and CDR2 FNYEAQ. V gave up 5 bases and J gave up 4 bases; unmatched junction bases: 10. The CDR3 loop reads CASSARDRGRFYGYTF. In DNA form, the CDR3 reads TGTGCCAGCAGCGCCCGGGACAGGGGAAGATTCTATGGCTACACCTTC.

This clone was seen a handful of times. This chain links TRBV6-5 with TRBJ1-2; 9 nucleotides line up with TRBD1. The CDR3 is 14 amino acids. Losses at the gene ends were 2 bases for V and 5 bases for J; bases not matched to a gene: 3. CDR1 and CDR2 from the germline V gene are MNHEY and SVGAGI. The CDR3 nucleotides read TGTGCCAGCAGTTACGGGACAGGGTCTTATGGCTACACCTTC. Translation: CASSYGTGSYGYTF.

The chain uses TRBV28 and TRBJ1-4; 9 nucleotides agree with TRBD1. The CDR3 runs 14 residues. In germline, CDR1 is MDHEN, CDR2 SYDVKM. After removal of 6 bases from V and 8 bases from J, the junction contained 7 bases not matched to a gene. The CDR3 loop is CASREGTGNEKLFF. The CDR3 coding sequence is TGTGCCAGCAGAGAAGGGACAGGGAACGAAAAACTGTTTTTT.

This clone was seen once. The rearrangement links TRBV11-2 to TRBJ2-7; D is unresolved. The CDR3 is made up of 14 amino acids. Deletions cut 0 bases from V and 4 bases from J, with 10 bases between. CDR1 is SGHAT and CDR2 is FQNNGV in the germline V gene. DNA for the CDR3: TGTGCCAGCAGCTTAGAGGCAGGAAGTTACGAGCAGTACTTC. Translation gives CASSLEAGSYEQYF. Full variable domain (remainder filled in from reference TRBV11-2 and TRBJ2-7): EAGVAQSPRYKIIEKRQSVAFWCNPISGHATLYWYQQILGQGPKLLIQFQNNGVVDDSQLPKDRFSAERLKGVDSTLKIQPAKLEDSAVYLCASSLEAGSYEQYFGPGTRLTVT.

The chain has TRBV30 and TRBJ1-6; 8 nucleotides agree with TRBD1. Germline V lookup: CDR1 GTSNPN, CDR2 SVGIG (reference sequence). V was clipped by 2 bases and J by 6 bases; unmatched bases: 9. The CDR3 runs to 16 residues. Here the CDR3 reads CAWSRPGTGLNSPLHF. CDR3 in DNA: TGTGCCTGGAGTAGACCTGGGACAGGACTTAATTCACCCCTCCACTTT.

J is TRBJ2-1 and V is TRBV6-4; maybe TRBD1 (7 bases). Trimming pared 2 bases from V and 7 bases from J, leaving 9 bases between. Germline CDR1 and CDR2: MRHNA and SNTAGT. This CDR3 is 13 amino acids long. The DNA of the CDR3 is TGTGCCAGCAGTGACCAGGGGGGTAATGAGCAGTTCTTC. This encodes CASSDQGGNEQFF.

The CDR3 protein is CASRRAVDSPLHF. CDR3 coding DNA: TGTGCCAGCCGGAGGGCGGTAGATTCACCCCTCCACTTT. This chain joins TRBV6-5 and TRBJ1-6; D is uncertain. Germline loops: CDR1 MNHEY, CDR2 SVGAGI. V gave up 8 bases and J gave up 8 bases, with 13 bases separating them. The CDR3 spans 13 residues.

This clone has more than one count but fewer than ten. This same CDR3 is encoded by further DNA sequences in the sample. The chain recombines TRBV7-3 with TRBJ1-1, with D possibly TRBD1 on 5 matching bases. The CDR3 consists of 13 residues. The V and J ends lost 2 bases and 4 bases respectively, with 8 bases between them. Germline V CDR1 and CDR2: SGHTA, FQGTGA. This CDR3 reads CASSLGHRTEAFF. The CDR3 DNA reads TGTGCCAGCAGCTTAGGACACCGCACTGAAGCTTTCTTT.